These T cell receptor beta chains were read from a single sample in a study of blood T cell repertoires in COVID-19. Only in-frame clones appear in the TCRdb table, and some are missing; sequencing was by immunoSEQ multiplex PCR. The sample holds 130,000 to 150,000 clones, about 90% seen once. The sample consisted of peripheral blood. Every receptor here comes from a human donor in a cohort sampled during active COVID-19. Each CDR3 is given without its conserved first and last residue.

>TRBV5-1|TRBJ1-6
ASSLYPGLNSPLH
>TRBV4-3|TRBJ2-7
ASSQPGGYEQY
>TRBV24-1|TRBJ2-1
ATSDTGTSGPEQF
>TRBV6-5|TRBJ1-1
ASSYSRPSEII
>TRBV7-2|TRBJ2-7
ASSPAGTGIYEQY
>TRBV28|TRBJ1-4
ASGTGTSEKLF
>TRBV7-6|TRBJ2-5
ASSLVGTGGVETQY
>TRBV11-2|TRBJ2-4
ASSLARGGKNIQY
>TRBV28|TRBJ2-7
ASSQTSGSRYEQY
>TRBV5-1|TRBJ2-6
ASSLGSSGANVLT
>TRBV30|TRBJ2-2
AWSVSRRASGGELF
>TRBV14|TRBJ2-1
ASSQDFTRYNEQF
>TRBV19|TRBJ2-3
ASKRSDRATDTQY
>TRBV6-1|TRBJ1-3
ASSDRVTSIY
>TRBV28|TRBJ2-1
ASRSFSGSSYNEQF
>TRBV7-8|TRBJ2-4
ASSLRTHGDIQY
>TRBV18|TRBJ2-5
ASSPNRYTETQY
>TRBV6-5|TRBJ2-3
ASSPGHPTDTQY
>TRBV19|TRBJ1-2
ASSIAPGDYGYT
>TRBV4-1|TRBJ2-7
ASSPGTGASYEQY
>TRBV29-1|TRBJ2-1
SVVRDPASEQF
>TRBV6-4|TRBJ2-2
ASSDSTSGNLNTGELF
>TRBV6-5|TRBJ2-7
ASSGTGTGEQY
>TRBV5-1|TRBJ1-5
ASSWDTDQPQH
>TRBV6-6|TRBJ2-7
ASSYSPRGSYNEQY
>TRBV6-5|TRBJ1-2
ASSQIQGSYGYT
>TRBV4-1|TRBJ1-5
ASSQDLTGENQPQH
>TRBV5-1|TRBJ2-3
ASSLVGQKVGDTQY
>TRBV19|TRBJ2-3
ASSIYSGALISDTQY
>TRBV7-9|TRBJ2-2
ASSPQTGDTGELF
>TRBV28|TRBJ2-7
ASRQVPYDEQY
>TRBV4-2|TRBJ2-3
ASSQEVGALGVTPDTQY
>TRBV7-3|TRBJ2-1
ASSQPGTGEFNEQF
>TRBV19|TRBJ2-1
ASSIASGGVGEQF
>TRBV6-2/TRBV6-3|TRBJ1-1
ASSKLRENTEAF
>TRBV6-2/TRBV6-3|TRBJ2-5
ASSYNSLAGGQETQY
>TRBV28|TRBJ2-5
ASSLGEQGETQY
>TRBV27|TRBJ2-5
ASSYGRAGETQY